These 25 T cell receptor beta chains originate from one sample sequenced in a study of blood T cell repertoires in COVID-19. Profiling relied on immunoSEQ multiplex PCR, and the TCRdb table lists in-frame clones only, not all of them. The top ten clones hold approximately 4% of a sample with approximately 200,000 clones, about nine tenths of them seen once. The sequenced sample was peripheral blood. These receptors came from a woman in her thirties with acute or convalescent COVID-19.

This chain uses TRBV6-5 with TRBJ1-5; D is unclear. The V end lost 4 bases, the J end lost 0 bases, and 10 bases lay between the germline ends. This CDR3 is 15 amino acids long. Germline-derived CDR1 and CDR2 are MNHEY and SVGAGI. Here the CDR3 DNA reads TGTGCCAGCAGTTCGGCGGCCTATAGCAATCAGCCCCAGCATTTT. Its protein product is CASSSAAYSNQPQHF.

The chain has TRBV11-2 and TRBJ1-2, with 7 positions matching TRBD1. This CDR3 spans 16 amino acids. Germline V gene lookup returns CDR1 SGHAT and CDR2 FQNNGV. Trimming took 3 bases from V and 5 from J; bases not matched to a gene: 12. CDR3 nucleotides: TGTGCCAGCAGCTTGGTGGGTCCGACAGGGCCGTATGGCTACACCTTC. This encodes CASSLVGPTGPYGYTF.

This chain links TRBV28 with TRBJ2-7; D is unclear. Per the germline V gene, CDR1 is MDHEN and CDR2 is SYDVKM. The CDR3 is 12 residues long. The ends were cut back, 5 bases at V and 4 bases at J, with 9 bases in the middle. DNA of the CDR3: TGTGCCAGCAGTCAGGCAGCTTACGAGCAGTACTTC. As protein: CASSQAAYEQYF.

This clone was seen once. The rearrangement links TRBV5-1 to TRBJ2-7; TRBD1 might be the D (5 bases). The germline gives CDR1 SGHRS, CDR2 YFSETQ. The CDR3 runs to 15 residues. V was clipped by 6 bases and J by 0 bases, with 16 bases between them. CDR3 protein: CASKGQPNPSYEQYF. The CDR3 DNA reads as TGCGCCAGCAAGGGGCAACCGAACCCCTCCTACGAGCAGTACTTC.

This chain links TRBV3-1 (or the pseudogene TRBV3-2) with TRBJ2-2, with a tentative D call TRBD1 (6 bases). The CDR3 runs 14 residues. V was pared by 6 bases and J by 10 bases, with 18 bases between. Germline CDR1 is LGHDT and CDR2 is YNNKEL (reference sequence). The CDR3 nucleotides are TGTGCCAGCAGGGCCGGGACACCGGTTGCGGAGCTGTTTTTT. Translated, it gives CASRAGTPVAELFF.

The gene calls are TRBV29-1 and TRBJ1-3; tentatively, D is TRBD1 (6 bases). Trimming took off 4 bases at V and 4 bases at J, with 8 bases between the two ends. The CDR3 contains 12 residues. Germline-derived CDR1 and CDR2 are SQVTM and ANQGSEA. The DNA for the CDR3 is TGCAGCGTTGGAACAGGGGGAAACACCATATATTTT. This encodes CSVGTGGNTIYF.

This chain uses TRBV5-5 with TRBJ2-1, with a tentative D call TRBD2 (6 bases). The CDR3 totals 16 residues. Trimming took off 3 bases at V and 3 bases at J, with 16 bases between the two ends. Germline values: CDR1 SGHKS, CDR2 YYEKEE (reference sequence). In DNA form, the CDR3 reads TGTGCCAGCAGCTGGTTCCGGGACTCCGGCTACAATGAGCAGTTCTTC. This translates into CASSWFRDSGYNEQFF.

J is TRBJ2-2 and V is TRBV2; 8 bases agree with TRBD1. This CDR3 is 14 amino acids long. Germline V gene lookup returns CDR1 SNHLY and CDR2 FYNNEI. The ends lost 4 bases at V and 6 bases at J; junction bases unmatched: 4. The CDR3 DNA is TGTGCCAGCAGTGCAGGGGGCTATTCCGGGGAGCTGTTTTTT. Translated, it gives CASSAGGYSGELFF.

This clone was seen a single time. The rearrangement links TRBV6-5 to TRBJ2-3; TRBD2 matches 7 bases. The CDR3 is 14 amino acids. The ends lost 4 bases at V and 3 bases at J; junction bases unmatched: 4. The V gene's germline CDR1 is MNHEY and CDR2 SVGAGI. The DNA of the CDR3 is TGTGCCAGCAGTTTCGGCGGGAGAACAGATACGCAGTATTTT. As protein: CASSFGGRTDTQYF.

The chain has TRBV10-2 and TRBJ1-1; possibly TRBD1 for D (6 bases). Germline V gene data show CDR1 as WSHSY and CDR2 as SAAADI. The germline V and J ends were trimmed by 5 bases and 0 bases, with 22 bases remaining between them. The CDR3 totals 18 residues. The CDR3 protein is CASSIPRGAPLMNTEAFF. The CDR3 nucleotides read TGCGCCAGCAGTATCCCTCGGGGGGCGCCCCTTATGAACACTGAAGCTTTCTTT.

This clone was observed many times. The chain carries TRBV7-2 and TRBJ2-1; 7 bases align to TRBD1. The CDR3 consists of 13 residues. Germline V gene data show CDR1 as SGHTA and CDR2 as FQGNSA. Trimming took 3 bases from V and 9 from J; bases not matched to a gene: 5. DNA of the CDR3: TGTGCCAGCAGCTTCGGAAGACAGGGTGAGCAGTTCTTC. This sequence encodes CASSFGRQGEQFF.

The V and J genes are TRBV5-4 and TRBJ2-1; 9 positions match TRBD2. Germline V gene lookup returns CDR1 SGHNT and CDR2 YYREEE (reference sequence). There are 14 residues in the CDR3. V shed 1 base and J 7 bases; nucleotides not matched to a gene: 3. The CDR3: CASSLSSGRNEQFF. The CDR3 nucleotides are TGTGCCAGCAGCTTGAGCAGCGGGAGGAATGAGCAGTTCTTC.

This sequence joins TRBV7-8 and TRBJ1-3; unclear D gene. V lost 2 bases and J 4 bases, leaving 6 bases between the germline ends. The germline V gene has CDR1 SGHVS and CDR2 FQNEAQ. CDR3 length: 13 residues. CDR3 coding DNA: TGTGCCAGCAGCTTACATCAGGGAAACACCATATATTTT. It yields the protein CASSLHQGNTIYF.

The rearrangement uses TRBV7-9 and TRBJ2-7, with TRBD2 as a possible D gene (6 bases). The CDR3 sequence is 14 residues long. Trimming cost V 7 bases and J 4 bases, with 17 bases left between them. CDR1 and CDR2 (germline): SEHNR, FQNEAQ (reference sequence). The CDR3 loop reads CASNPGTGHYEQYF. In DNA, the CDR3 is TGTGCCAGCAACCCGGGGACTGGGCATTACGAGCAGTACTTC. The entire variable domain, with the rest obtained from reference TRBV7-9 and TRBJ2-7, is as follows: DTGVSQNPRHKITKRGQNVTFRCDPISEHNRLYWYRQTLGQGPEFLTYFQNEAQLEKSRLLSDRFSAERPKGSFSTLEIQRTEQGDSAMYLCASNPGTGHYEQYFGPGTRLTVT.

The chain links TRBV15 to TRBJ1-1; D uncertain. This CDR3 has 13 residues. V was cut by 0 bases and J by 10 bases, with 12 bases left in between. In germline, CDR1 is LNHNV, CDR2 YYDKDF (reference sequence). In DNA form, the CDR3 reads TGTGCCACCAGCAGAGATCTGTCAGAGGGAGCTTTCTTT. This translates into CATSRDLSEGAFF.

The V call is TRBV7-6, the J call TRBJ1-4; possible D gene TRBD1, 5 bases. The CDR3 loop spans 15 amino acids. Trimming left V 1 base short and J 5 bases short, with 11 bases between. Germline CDR1 SGHVS, CDR2 FNYEAQ. CDR3 coding DNA: TGTGCCAGCAGCTTAGGACGCGGACAAAATGAAAAACTGTTTTTT. It codes for CASSLGRGQNEKLFF.

The chain couples TRBV5-5 to TRBJ1-1; D is undetermined. Germline CDR1 is SGHKS and CDR2 is YYEKEE (reference sequence). This CDR3 comprises 12 residues. The DNA for the CDR3 is TGTGCGAGCGAGGCTGGAAACACTGAAGCTTTCTTT. Its translation: CASEAGNTEAFF.

The J gene is TRBJ2-7, the V gene TRBV5-6, with unresolved D. V lost 1 base and J lost 3, with 5 bases in between. The germline V gene has CDR1 SGHDT and CDR2 YYEEEE. This CDR3 has 12 amino acids. The chain's CDR3 is CASSLFHYEQYF. In DNA form, the CDR3 reads TGTGCCAGCAGCTTGTTTCACTACGAGCAGTACTTC.

This sequence joins TRBV24-1 and TRBJ2-3; the D gene is possibly TRBD1 (6 bases). This CDR3 region has 14 residues. Trimming removed 7 bases from V and 4 bases from J, with 14 bases in between. Per germline, CDR1 KGHDR and CDR2 SFDVKD. The CDR3 DNA follows: TGTGCCACCAGCACCCAAGGGGGAGCAGATACGCAGTATTTT. Its translation: CATSTQGGADTQYF.

With respect to this clone: An end of the junction differs from the germline gene, which may be a read error. V gene TRBV6-6 combines with J gene TRBJ1-3; D is ambiguous. In germline, CDR1 is MNHNY, CDR2 SVGAGI (reference sequence). The CDR3 has 12 residues. The CDR3 loop reads CASSYNERAPQF. The CDR3 region has the DNA TGTGCCAGCAGTTACAATGAGAGGGCACCCCAATTT.

The chain has TRBV6-5 and TRBJ2-1; TRBD1 is a possible D gene (6 bases). CDR1 MNHEY and CDR2 SVGAGI come from the germline V gene. V lost 10 bases and J lost 9, with 22 bases in between. The CDR3 totals 14 residues. CDR3 bases: TGTGCCACCAGGGGCGCCGGAACCTCGGTTGAGCAGTTCTTC. The encoded protein is CATRGAGTSVEQFF.

The genes are TRBV6-5 and TRBJ1-3, with TRBD1 matching 7 bases. Germline CDR1 MNHEY, CDR2 SVGAGI. V shed 8 bases and J 0 bases; nucleotides not matched to a gene: 7. There are 15 residues in the CDR3. CDR3 in amino acids: CASGTASASGNTIYF. The CDR3 nucleotides are TGTGCCAGCGGGACAGCCTCTGCCTCTGGAAACACCATATATTTT.

This chain connects TRBV12-3 or TRBV12-4 to TRBJ2-1, with D maybe TRBD2 (6 bases). V shed 8 bases and J shed 10 bases, with 12 bases lying between them. The CDR3 totals 11 residues. The CDR3 loop is CASSEAGEQFF. The CDR3 DNA reads TGTGCCAGCTCCGAGGCGGGGGAGCAGTTCTTC.

The V gene is TRBV5-6, the J gene TRBJ2-4; no clear D gene. This CDR3 spans 13 amino acids. In germline, CDR1 is SGHDT, CDR2 YYEEEE. Between the trimmed V and J ends, which lost 4 bases and 4 bases, there was a span of 9 bases. The CDR3 protein is CASSAARKNIQYF. Here the CDR3 DNA reads TGTGCCAGCAGCGCAGCCAGGAAAAACATTCAGTACTTC.

The chain employs TRBV27 and TRBJ1-6, with D hard to call. There are 16 residues in the CDR3. Trimming left V 4 bases short and J 0 bases short, with 10 bases between. Germline CDR1 and CDR2: MNHEY and SMNVEV (reference sequence). The CDR3 loop reads CASSSLGISYNSPLHF. CDR3 nucleotide sequence: TGTGCCAGCAGTTCCCTCGGGATCTCCTATAATTCACCCCTCCACTTT.